The entry that follows covers one TCR beta chain sequence. Its target is not known. This sample is part of a study of vaccination effects on CD4 cells after COVID-19. Turning to the study itself: Sequencing in the ViraFEST assay came after antigen-specific CD4+ T cells had been expanded with viral peptide pools, which were used to stimulate PBMC. Each participant was administered two doses of either the BNT162b2 or the mRNA-1273 vaccine.

CD4+ T cell isolation took place after 10 days of culture. The V end lost 4 bases, the J end lost 1 base, and 14 bases lay between the germline ends. The V gene's germline CDR1 is SGHRS and CDR2 YFSETQ. CDR3 size: 15 residues. Study-wide findings and caveats: Limitations: small convalescent group and missing early post-infection timepoints. Pronounced clonal contraction occurred in clones induced by infection and by vaccine late after vaccination.

Clones were read by immunoSEQ multiplex PCR, and TCRdb kept only the in-frame ones, dropping some. Among some 40,000 clones listed, about four fifths were seen once. The receptor's source is a human donor who received a COVID-19 vaccine. V and J are TRBV5-1 and TRBJ1-1, with a weak D call TRBD1 (5 bases). Sequences were derived from CD4+ T cells from PBMCs cultured without peptide, sampled before COVID-19 vaccination. CDR3 loop: CASSPGHATNTEAFF. DNA for the CDR3: TGCGCCAGCAGCCCAGGACACGCGACGAACACTGAAGCTTTCTTT. Full variable domain (rest looked up from reference TRBV5-1 and TRBJ1-1): KAGVTQTPRYLIKTRGQQVTLSCSPISGHRSVSWYQQTPGQGLQFLFEYFSETQRNKGNFPGRFSGRQFSNSRSEMNVSTLELGDSALYLCASSPGHATNTEAFFGQGTRLTVV.